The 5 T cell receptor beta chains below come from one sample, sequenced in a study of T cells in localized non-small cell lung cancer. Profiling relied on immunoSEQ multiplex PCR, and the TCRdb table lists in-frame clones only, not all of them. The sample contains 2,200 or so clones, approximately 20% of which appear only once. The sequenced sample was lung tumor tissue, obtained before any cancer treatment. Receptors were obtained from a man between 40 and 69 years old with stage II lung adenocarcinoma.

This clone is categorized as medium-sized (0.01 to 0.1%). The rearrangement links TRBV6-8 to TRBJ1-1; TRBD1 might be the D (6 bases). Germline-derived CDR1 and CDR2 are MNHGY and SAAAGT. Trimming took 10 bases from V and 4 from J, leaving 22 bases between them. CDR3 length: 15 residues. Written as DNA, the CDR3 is TGTGCCACCCGGAAGGGGGGGTCCCTTTTCACTGAAGCTTTCTTT. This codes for CATRKGGSLFTEAFF.

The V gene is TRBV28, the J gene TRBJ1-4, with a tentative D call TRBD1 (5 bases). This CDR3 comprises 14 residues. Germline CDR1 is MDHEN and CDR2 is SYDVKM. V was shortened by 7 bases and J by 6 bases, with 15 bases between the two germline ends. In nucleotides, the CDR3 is TGTGCCAGCACCGGACCTGGGACTGATGAAAAACTGTTTTTT. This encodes CASTGPGTDEKLFF.

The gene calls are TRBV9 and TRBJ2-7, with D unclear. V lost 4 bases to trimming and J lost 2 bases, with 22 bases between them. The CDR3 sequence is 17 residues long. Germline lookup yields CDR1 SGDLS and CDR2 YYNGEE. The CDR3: CASSFSPAGANTYEQYF. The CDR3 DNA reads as TGTGCCAGCAGCTTCTCCCCGGCCGGAGCCAACACCTACGAGCAGTACTTC.

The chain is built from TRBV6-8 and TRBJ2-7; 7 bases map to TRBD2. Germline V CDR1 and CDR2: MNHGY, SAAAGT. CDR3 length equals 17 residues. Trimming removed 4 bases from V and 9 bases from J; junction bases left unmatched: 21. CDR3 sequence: CASSSQTVGTWLAVQYF. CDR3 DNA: TGTGCCAGCAGTTCTCAAACGGTCGGGACTTGGCTAGCGGTGCAGTACTTC.

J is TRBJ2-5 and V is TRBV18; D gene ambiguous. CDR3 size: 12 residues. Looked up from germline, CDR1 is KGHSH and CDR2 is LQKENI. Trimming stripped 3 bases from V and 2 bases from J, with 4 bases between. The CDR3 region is CASSPEQETQYF. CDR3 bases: TGTGCCAGCTCACCTGAACAAGAGACCCAGTACTTC. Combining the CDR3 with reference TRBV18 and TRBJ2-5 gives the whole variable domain NAGVMQNPRHLVRRRGQEARLRCSPMKGHSHVYWYRQLPEEGLKFMVYLQKENIIDESGMPKERFSAEFPKEGPSILRIQQVVRGDSAAYFCASSPEQETQYFGPGTRLLVL.